The entry that follows covers one T cell receptor beta chain sequence. The treatment was: approximately 18 received Ad26.COV2.S at low or high dose, single or two shots; about 5 received placebo; per-sample allocation not given. Each sample was drawn 63 days after the first injection (of vaccine or placebo). CDR1 and CDR2 from the germline V gene are SGHTA and FQGNSA. This CDR3 has 15 residues. Trimming left V 2 bases short and J 2 bases short, with 12 bases between. Here immunoSEQ multiplex PCR was the method, and the copy in TCRdb shows in-frame clones only, minus some. Here the sample spans hundreds of thousands of clones, 80% to 90% being singletons. This sample is part of a study of Ad26.COV2.S vaccination and SARS-CoV-2 variants. About the research overall: The donor participated in the COV1001 trial, in its Ad26.COV2.S arm.

The sequences come from peripheral blood, collected in a trial of Ad26.COV2.S vaccine versus placebo. This clonotype was obtained from a person aged 18-65 years who received the Ad26.COV2.S COVID-19 vaccine or a placebo. This sequence joins TRBV7-2 and TRBJ2-5, with a possible D match to TRBD1 (6 bases). The CDR3 sequence: CASSLNRDLQETQYF. The CDR3, as DNA: TGTGCCAGCAGCTTAAACAGGGACCTACAAGAGACCCAGTACTTC.